The source of this T cell receptor (beta chain) is a study of T-cell memory formation after mild COVID-19. TCRdb independently ran MiXCR on the 5' RACE reads; one entry per CDR3 protein. The table lists 350,000 to 400,000 distinct CDR3 sequences, roughly 14% of them singletons. Germline V gene data show CDR1 as SGHDN and CDR2 as FVKESK. The CDR3 is 12 residues long. Trimming left V 3 bases short and J 4 bases short, with 6 bases between. The sequenced sample consisted of PBMCs or a T cell subset sorted from them (not recorded which). This clonotype originated in a man between 18 and 29 years old who had mild COVID-19 (a few samples of this study predate the infection). Cell type and time point are not known. The J gene is TRBJ2-5, the V gene TRBV14; D remains unclear. The CDR3 protein is CASSHEVETQYF. The CDR3 DNA reads TGTGCCAGCAGCCACGAGGTAGAGACCCAGTACTTC.